This passage covers 5 T cell receptor beta chains from one sample sequenced in a study of blood T cell repertoires in COVID-19. TCRdb's table, derived via immunoSEQ multiplex PCR, lists solely in-frame clones and lacks some. The data contain 180,000 or so clones, 86% of them singletons. Sequencing was done on a sample of PBMCs or T cells enriched from blood (not recorded which). These receptor sequences come from a man aged 40-49 years with acute COVID-19.

This clone was recorded once. CDR3 sequence (DNA): TGTGCCAGCAGCTTAGTGGACAGAAACTATGGCTACACCTTC. This gives the protein CASSLVDRNYGYTF. The rearrangement links TRBV5-4 to TRBJ1-2; a possible D gene is TRBD1 (6 bases). This CDR3 has 14 residues. Germline values: CDR1 SGHNT, CDR2 YYREEE (reference sequence). Trimming shortened V by 2 bases and J by 2 bases, and 10 bases separated the two germline ends. Drawing the rest from reference TRBV5-4 and TRBJ1-2, the complete variable domain is ETGVTQSPTHLIKTRGQQVTLRCSSQSGHNTVSWYQQALGQGPQFIFQYYREEENGRGNFPPRFSGLQFPNYSSELNVNALELDDSALYLCASSLVDRNYGYTFGSGTRLTVV.

The chain links TRBV13 to TRBJ2-7; maybe TRBD2 (6 bases). Germline values: CDR1 PRHDT, CDR2 FYEKMQ (reference sequence). Trimming cost V 4 bases and J 2 bases, with 9 bases left between them. The CDR3 has 13 residues. CDR3 in amino acids: CASSSREAYEQYF. DNA of the CDR3: TGTGCCAGCAGCTCCAGGGAGGCCTACGAGCAGTACTTC.

CDR3 DNA sequence: TGTGCCAGCAGGGGAAAACAGGGGTGGAATTCACCCCTCCACTTT. Translated: CASRGKQGWNSPLHF. The V and J genes are TRBV2 and TRBJ1-6, with 7 positions matching TRBD1. The CDR3 loop spans 15 amino acids. V trimming: 6 bases; J trimming: 7 bases; junction bases outside the gene matches: 9. CDR1 and CDR2 (germline): SNHLY, FYNNEI.

This sequence joins TRBV6-2 or TRBV6-3 and TRBJ2-2, with TRBD1 matching over 10 bases. J gave up 7 bases and V 5 bases, and 10 bases lay outside the gene matches. This CDR3 is 16 amino acids long. Germline V lookup: CDR1 MNHEY, CDR2 SVGEGT. CDR3 amino acids: CASSALGTGVDGELFF. In DNA form, the CDR3 reads TGTGCCAGCAGTGCGTTAGGGACAGGGGTGGACGGGGAGCTGTTTTTT.

The J gene is TRBJ2-7, the V gene TRBV29-1; TRBD2 aligns across 9 bases. Germline V gene lookup returns CDR1 SQVTM and CDR2 ANQGSEA. The CDR3 runs 17 residues. The J segment lost 3 bases and the V segment lost 6 bases, leaving 18 bases of the junction unmatched. The CDR3 DNA is TGCAGCGTGGCAGGGGATAGGGCACTAGCGGGTCGCTACGAGCAGTACTTC. Translating it yields CSVAGDRALAGRYEQYF.